Shown below are 11 T cell receptor beta chains from a single sample sequenced in a study of blood T cell repertoires in COVID-19. Profiled with immunoSEQ multiplex PCR; TCRdb holds only in-frame clones, not every one. The sample includes some 180,000 clones, more than 80% seen only once; the top ten take 6.2%. Material for sequencing was PBMCs or T cells enriched from blood (not recorded which). The origin of the receptors is a man aged 35-49 years who had recovered from COVID-19.

V gene TRBV28 combines with J gene TRBJ1-1; TRBD1 matches 9 bases. Looked up from germline, CDR1 is MDHEN and CDR2 is SYDVKM. This CDR3 region has 18 residues. V lost 2 bases to trimming and J lost 3 bases; unmatched junction nucleotides: 13. The CDR3 is CASSLPVPGQGGDTEAFF. Written as DNA, the CDR3 is TGTGCCAGCAGTTTACCCGTCCCGGGACAGGGTGGTGACACTGAAGCTTTCTTT.

The chain is built from TRBV7-2 and TRBJ1-3; TRBD1 agrees at 8 bases. The J segment lost 4 bases and the V segment lost 4 bases, leaving 6 bases of the junction unmatched. The CDR3 runs to 15 residues. Germline CDR1 SGHTA, CDR2 FQGNSA. The CDR3 nucleotides read TGTGCCAGCAGCTCGACCAGGGGGCAAGGAAACACCATATATTTT. This sequence encodes CASSSTRGQGNTIYF.

The chain is built from TRBV19 and TRBJ1-5; 7 bases map to TRBD1. The CDR3 loop spans 15 amino acids. CDR1 is LNHDA and CDR2 is SQIVND in the germline V gene (reference sequence). The J segment lost 4 bases and the V segment lost 0 bases, leaving 3 bases of the junction unmatched. The CDR3 sequence is CASSIEGDSNQPQHF. The DNA for the CDR3 is TGTGCCAGTAGTATAGAGGGGGACAGTAATCAGCCCCAGCATTTT.

The V and J genes are TRBV27 and TRBJ2-7; 9 nucleotides line up with TRBD1. Germline loops: CDR1 MNHEY, CDR2 SMNVEV (reference sequence). The CDR3 extends over 12 amino acids. The V segment lost 8 bases and the J segment 2 bases; nucleotides outside the gene matches: 1. CDR3 protein: CASRDRAYEQYF. The CDR3 nucleotides read TGTGCCAGCCGGGACAGGGCCTACGAGCAGTACTTC.

The chain combines TRBV3-1 (or the pseudogene TRBV3-2) with TRBJ1-2; possibly TRBD1 for D (6 bases). V gave up 0 bases and J gave up 4 bases, with 12 bases separating them. There are 15 residues in the CDR3. The germline CDR1 and CDR2 sequences are LGHDT and YNNKEL (reference sequence). The CDR3 spells CASSQETVDSYGYTF. As DNA, the CDR3 is TGTGCCAGCAGCCAAGAAACGGTGGACAGCTATGGCTACACCTTC.

This clone was seen more than once but under ten times. The chain employs TRBV28 and TRBJ1-2; D unclear. Germline values: CDR1 MDHEN, CDR2 SYDVKM. Trimming pared 9 bases from V and 10 bases from J, leaving 18 bases between. CDR3 length: 12 residues. The DNA for the CDR3 is TGTGCCAGTGCTTGGAGTGATTACCACTACACCTTC. The encoded protein is CASAWSDYHYTF.

The chain links TRBV7-8 to TRBJ1-6; D remains unclear. Germline assignment: CDR1 SGHVS and CDR2 FQNEAQ. Trimming left V 5 bases short and J 7 bases short, with 15 bases between. The CDR3 spans 15 residues. The CDR3 DNA sequence: TGTGCCAGCAGCCCCCTGGAGGGTCAGAATTCACCCCTCCACTTT. This gives the protein CASSPLEGQNSPLHF. The entire variable domain, with the rest obtained from reference TRBV7-8 and TRBJ1-6, is as follows: GAGVSQSPRYKVAKRGQDVALRCDPISGHVSLFWYQQALGQGPEFLTYFQNEAQLDKSGLPSDRFFAERPEGSVSTLKIQRTQQEDSAVYLCASSPLEGQNSPLHFGNGTRLTVT.

In this sample, this clone turned up once. The gene calls are TRBV11-2 and TRBJ1-2; the D is unclear. The length of the CDR3 is 14 residues. Germline V CDR1 and CDR2: SGHAT, FQNNGV. V was clipped by 5 bases and J by 4 bases, with 14 bases between them. This CDR3 is CASSPYEGSYGYTF. Written as DNA, the CDR3 is TGTGCCAGCAGCCCCTATGAGGGTAGCTATGGCTACACCTTC.

The J gene is TRBJ2-3, the V gene TRBV19; possible D gene TRBD1, 6 bases. CDR3 length equals 16 residues. Germline V gene sequence: CDR1 LNHDA, CDR2 SQIVND (reference sequence). V was clipped by 4 bases and J by 0 bases, with 14 bases between them. CDR3 in amino acids: CASSRRFDRSTDTQYF. The CDR3 DNA follows: TGTGCCAGTAGTAGAAGGTTTGACAGGAGCACAGATACGCAGTATTTT.

The J gene is TRBJ1-3, the V gene TRBV11-2; TRBD1 aligns across 7 bases. This CDR3 has 16 amino acids. Per the germline V gene, CDR1 is SGHAT and CDR2 is FQNNGV. V was pared by 5 bases and J by 0 bases, with 7 bases of the junction left unmatched. The CDR3 loop reads CASSIAGQSSGNTIYF. In DNA, the CDR3 is TGTGCCAGCAGCATAGCGGGACAGTCCTCTGGAAACACCATATATTTT.

This clone was detected only a few times. J is TRBJ1-3 and V is TRBV5-1, with D maybe TRBD1 (5 bases). Trimming shortened V by 7 bases and J by 11 bases, and 13 bases separated the two germline ends. The CDR3 length is 11 residues. Germline loops: CDR1 SGHRS, CDR2 YFSETQ. The DNA for the CDR3 is TGCGCCAGCCGAGGGGAGGGCGCCATATATTTT. It encodes CASRGEGAIYF.